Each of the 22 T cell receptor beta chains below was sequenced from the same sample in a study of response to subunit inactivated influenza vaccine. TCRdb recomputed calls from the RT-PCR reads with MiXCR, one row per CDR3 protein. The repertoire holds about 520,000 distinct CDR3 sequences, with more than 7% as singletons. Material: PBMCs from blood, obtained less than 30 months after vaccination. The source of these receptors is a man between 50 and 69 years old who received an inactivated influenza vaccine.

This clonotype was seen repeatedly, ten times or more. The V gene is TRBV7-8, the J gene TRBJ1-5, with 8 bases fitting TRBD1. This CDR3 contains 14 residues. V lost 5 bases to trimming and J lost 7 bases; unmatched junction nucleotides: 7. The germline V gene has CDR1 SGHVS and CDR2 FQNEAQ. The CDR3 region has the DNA TGTGCCAGCAGCCTTGACAGGGGAAGGCAGCCCCAGCATTTT. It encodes CASSLDRGRQPQHF.

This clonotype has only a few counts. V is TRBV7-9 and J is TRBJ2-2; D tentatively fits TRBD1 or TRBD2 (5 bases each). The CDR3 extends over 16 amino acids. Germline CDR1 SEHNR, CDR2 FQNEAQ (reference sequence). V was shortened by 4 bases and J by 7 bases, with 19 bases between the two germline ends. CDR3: CASSSEVGTEYGELFF. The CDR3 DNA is TGTGCCAGCAGCTCTGAGGTGGGGACCGAGTACGGGGAGCTGTTTTTT.

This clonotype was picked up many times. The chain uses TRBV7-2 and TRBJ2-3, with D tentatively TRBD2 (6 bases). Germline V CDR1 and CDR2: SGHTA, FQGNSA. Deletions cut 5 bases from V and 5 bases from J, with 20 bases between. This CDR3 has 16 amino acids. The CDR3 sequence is CASSSTTGVRGDTQYF. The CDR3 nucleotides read TGTGCCAGCAGCAGCACGACGGGGGTGCGGGGAGATACGCAGTATTTT.

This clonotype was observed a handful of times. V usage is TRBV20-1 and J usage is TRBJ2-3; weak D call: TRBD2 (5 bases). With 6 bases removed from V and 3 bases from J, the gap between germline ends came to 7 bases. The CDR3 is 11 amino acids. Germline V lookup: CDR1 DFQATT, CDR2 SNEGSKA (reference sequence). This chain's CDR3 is CSAGVTDTQYF. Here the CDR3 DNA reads TGCAGTGCCGGGGTGACAGATACGCAGTATTTT.

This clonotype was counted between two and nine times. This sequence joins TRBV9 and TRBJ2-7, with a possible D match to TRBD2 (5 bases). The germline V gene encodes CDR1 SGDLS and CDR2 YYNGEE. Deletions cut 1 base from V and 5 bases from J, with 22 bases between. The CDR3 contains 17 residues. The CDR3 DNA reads TGTGCCAGCAGCGTACTCACTGGACTGAGGCTATGGCACGAGCAGTACTTC. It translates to CASSVLTGLRLWHEQYF.

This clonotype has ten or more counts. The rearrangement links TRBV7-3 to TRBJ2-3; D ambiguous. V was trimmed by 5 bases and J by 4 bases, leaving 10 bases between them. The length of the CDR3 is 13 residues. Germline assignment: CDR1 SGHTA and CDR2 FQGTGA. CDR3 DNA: TGTGCCAGCAGCGTCCGGGCCCCAGATACGCAGTATTTT. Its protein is CASSVRAPDTQYF.

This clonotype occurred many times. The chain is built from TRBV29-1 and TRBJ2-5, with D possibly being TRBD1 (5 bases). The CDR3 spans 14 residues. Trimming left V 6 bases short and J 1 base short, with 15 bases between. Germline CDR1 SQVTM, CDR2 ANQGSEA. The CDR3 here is CSVTTPRGQETQYF. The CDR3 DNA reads TGCAGCGTGACGACCCCAAGGGGCCAAGAGACCCAGTACTTC.

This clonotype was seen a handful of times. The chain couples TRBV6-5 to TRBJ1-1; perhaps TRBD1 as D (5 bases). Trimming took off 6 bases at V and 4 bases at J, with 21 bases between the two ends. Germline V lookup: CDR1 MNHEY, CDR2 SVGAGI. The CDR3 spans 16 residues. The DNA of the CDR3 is TGTGCCAGCAGCTACAGACCGGGACCGGCGGGCACTGAAGCTTTCTTT. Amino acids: CASSYRPGPAGTEAFF.

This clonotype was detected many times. This CDR3 reads CSARETRSSYNEQFF. For the CDR3, the DNA is TGCAGTGCTAGAGAAACCCGTAGCTCCTACAATGAGCAGTTCTTC. The chain has TRBV20-1 and TRBJ2-1; no firm D call. The CDR3 totals 15 residues. V was pared by 0 bases and J by 0 bases, with 9 bases between. Germline CDR1 DFQATT, CDR2 SNEGSKA (reference sequence).

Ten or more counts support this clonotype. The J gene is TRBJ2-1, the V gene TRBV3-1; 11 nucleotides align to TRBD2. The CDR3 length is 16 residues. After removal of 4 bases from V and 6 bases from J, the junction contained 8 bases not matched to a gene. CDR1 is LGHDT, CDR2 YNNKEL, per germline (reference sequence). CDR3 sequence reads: CASSRLAGLQINEQFF. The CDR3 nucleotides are TGTGCCAGCAGCCGACTAGCGGGGCTACAAATCAATGAGCAGTTCTTC.

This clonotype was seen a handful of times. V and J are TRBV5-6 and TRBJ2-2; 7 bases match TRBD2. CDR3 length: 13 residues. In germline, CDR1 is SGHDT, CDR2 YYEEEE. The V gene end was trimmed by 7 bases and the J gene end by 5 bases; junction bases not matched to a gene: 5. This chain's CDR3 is CASLSGGTGELFF. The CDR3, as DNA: TGTGCCAGCCTCTCCGGGGGGACCGGGGAGCTGTTTTTT.

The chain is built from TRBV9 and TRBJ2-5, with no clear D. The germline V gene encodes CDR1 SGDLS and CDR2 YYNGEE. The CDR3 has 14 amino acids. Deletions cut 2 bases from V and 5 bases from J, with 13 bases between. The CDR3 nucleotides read TGTGCCAGCAGCGTTTCTCTACTTCGGGAGACCCAGTACTTC. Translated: CASSVSLLRETQYF.

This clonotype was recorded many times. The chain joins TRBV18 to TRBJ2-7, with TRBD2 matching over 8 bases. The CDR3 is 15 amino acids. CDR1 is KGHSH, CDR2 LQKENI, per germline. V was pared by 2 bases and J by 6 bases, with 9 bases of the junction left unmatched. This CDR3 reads CASSPRAGVQSEQYF. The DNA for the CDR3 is TGTGCCAGCTCACCAAGAGCGGGAGTTCAGTCCGAGCAGTACTTC.

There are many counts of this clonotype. CDR3 sequence: CASSPPGTRVYNEQFF. CDR3 in DNA: TGTGCCAGCAGTCCCCCCGGGACTAGAGTTTACAATGAGCAGTTCTTC. The chain recombines TRBV28 with TRBJ2-1, with TRBD2 identical over 8 bases. Per the germline V gene, CDR1 is MDHEN and CDR2 is SYDVKM. V gave up 5 bases and J gave up 4 bases; unmatched junction bases: 10. There are 16 residues in the CDR3.

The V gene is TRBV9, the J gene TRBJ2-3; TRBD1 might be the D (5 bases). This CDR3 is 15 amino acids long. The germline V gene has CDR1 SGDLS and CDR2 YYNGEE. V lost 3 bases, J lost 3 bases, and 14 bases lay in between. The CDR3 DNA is TGTGCCAGCAGCGGCGGACATGGGATAACAGATACGCAGTATTTT. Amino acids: CASSGGHGITDTQYF. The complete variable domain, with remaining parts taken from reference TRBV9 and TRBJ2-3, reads DSGVTQTPKHLITATGQRVTLRCSPRSGDLSVYWYQQSLDQGLQFLIQYYNGEERAKGNILERFSAQQFPDLHSELNLSSLELGDSALYFCASSGGHGITDTQYFGPGTRLTVL.

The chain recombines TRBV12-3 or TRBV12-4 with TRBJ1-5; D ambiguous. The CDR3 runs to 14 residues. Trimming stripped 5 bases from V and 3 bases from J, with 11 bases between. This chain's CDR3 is CASSPSSDNQPQHF. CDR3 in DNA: TGTGCCAGCAGTCCCAGTTCCGACAATCAGCCCCAGCATTTT.

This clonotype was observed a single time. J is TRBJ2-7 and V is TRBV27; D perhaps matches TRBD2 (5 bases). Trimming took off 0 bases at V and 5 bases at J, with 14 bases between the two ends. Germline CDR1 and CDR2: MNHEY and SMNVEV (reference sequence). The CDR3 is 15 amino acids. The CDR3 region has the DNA TGTGCCAGCAGTTTATCGGCGGGCGCAGTCAACGAGCAGTACTTC. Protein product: CASSLSAGAVNEQYF.

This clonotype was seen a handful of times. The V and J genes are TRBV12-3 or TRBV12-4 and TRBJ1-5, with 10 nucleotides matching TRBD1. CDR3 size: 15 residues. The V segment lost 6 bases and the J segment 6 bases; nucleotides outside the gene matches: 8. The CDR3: CASRDGTGDFQPQHF. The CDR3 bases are TGTGCCAGCAGGGACGGGACAGGGGACTTTCAGCCCCAGCATTTT.

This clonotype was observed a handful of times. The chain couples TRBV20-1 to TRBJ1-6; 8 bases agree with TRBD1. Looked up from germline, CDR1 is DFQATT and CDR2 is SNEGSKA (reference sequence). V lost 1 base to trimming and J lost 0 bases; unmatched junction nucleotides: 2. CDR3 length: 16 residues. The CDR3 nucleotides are TGCAGTGCTAGAGCCGGACAGGGCTCCTATAATTCACCCCTCCACTTT. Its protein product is CSARAGQGSYNSPLHF.

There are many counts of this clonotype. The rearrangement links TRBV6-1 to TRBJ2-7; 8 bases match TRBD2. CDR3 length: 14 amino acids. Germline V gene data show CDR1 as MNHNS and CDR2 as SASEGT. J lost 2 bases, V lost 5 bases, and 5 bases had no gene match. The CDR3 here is CASSREGRAYEQYF. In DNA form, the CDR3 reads TGTGCCAGCAGTCGGGAGGGCCGAGCCTACGAGCAGTACTTC.

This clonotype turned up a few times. The CDR3 region is CASSRYVGPTNEKLFF. CDR3 sequence (DNA): TGCGCCAGCAGCCGGTACGTGGGACCAACTAATGAAAAACTGTTTTTT. The chain recombines TRBV4-3 with TRBJ1-4, with D perhaps TRBD1 (5 bases). The germline V gene encodes CDR1 LGHNA and CDR2 YSLEER. The CDR3 is 16 residues long. Trimming took 4 bases from V and 0 from J, leaving 12 bases between them.

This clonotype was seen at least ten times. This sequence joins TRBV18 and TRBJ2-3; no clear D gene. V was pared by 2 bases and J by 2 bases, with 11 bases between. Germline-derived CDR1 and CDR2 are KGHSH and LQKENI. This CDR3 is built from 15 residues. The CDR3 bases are TGTGCCAGCTCACCATATTCCAGCCCCACAGATACGCAGTATTTT. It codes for CASSPYSSPTDTQYF.